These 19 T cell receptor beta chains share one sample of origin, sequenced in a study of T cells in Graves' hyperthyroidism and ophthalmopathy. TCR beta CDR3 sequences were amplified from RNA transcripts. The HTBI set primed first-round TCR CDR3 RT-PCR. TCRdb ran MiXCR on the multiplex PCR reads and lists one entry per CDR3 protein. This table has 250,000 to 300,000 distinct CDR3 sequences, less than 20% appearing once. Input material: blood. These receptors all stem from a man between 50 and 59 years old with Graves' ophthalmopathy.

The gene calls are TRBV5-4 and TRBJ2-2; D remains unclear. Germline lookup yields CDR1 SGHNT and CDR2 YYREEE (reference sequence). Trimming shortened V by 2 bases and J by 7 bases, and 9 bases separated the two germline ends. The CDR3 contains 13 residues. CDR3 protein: CASSFGQYGELFF. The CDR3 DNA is TGTGCCAGCAGCTTTGGGCAGTACGGGGAGCTGTTTTTT.

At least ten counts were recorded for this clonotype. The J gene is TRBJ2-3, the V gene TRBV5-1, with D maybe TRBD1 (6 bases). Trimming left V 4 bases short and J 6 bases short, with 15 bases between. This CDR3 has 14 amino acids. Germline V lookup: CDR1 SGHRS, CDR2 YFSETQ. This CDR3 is CASSPNAGEDTQYF. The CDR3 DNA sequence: TGCGCCAGCAGCCCCAACGCAGGGGAGGATACGCAGTATTTT.

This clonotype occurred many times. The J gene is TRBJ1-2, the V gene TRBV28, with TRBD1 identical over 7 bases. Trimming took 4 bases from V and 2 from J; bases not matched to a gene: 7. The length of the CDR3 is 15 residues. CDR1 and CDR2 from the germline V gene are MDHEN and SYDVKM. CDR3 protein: CASSYQDRPNYGYTF. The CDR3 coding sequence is TGTGCCAGCAGTTACCAGGACAGGCCAAACTATGGCTACACCTTC.

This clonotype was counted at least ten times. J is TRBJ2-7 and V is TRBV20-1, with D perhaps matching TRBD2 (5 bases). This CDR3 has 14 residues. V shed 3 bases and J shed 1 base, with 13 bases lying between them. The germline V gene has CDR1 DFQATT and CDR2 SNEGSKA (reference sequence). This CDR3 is CSARDGNYSYEQYF. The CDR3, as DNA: TGCAGTGCTAGGGACGGGAATTATTCCTACGAGCAGTACTTC.

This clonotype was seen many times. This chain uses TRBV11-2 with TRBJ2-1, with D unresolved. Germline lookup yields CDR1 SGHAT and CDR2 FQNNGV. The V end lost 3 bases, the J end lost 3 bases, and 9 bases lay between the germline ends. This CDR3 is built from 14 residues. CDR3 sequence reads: CASSLSYIYNEQFF. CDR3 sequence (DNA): TGTGCCAGCAGCTTGTCCTATATCTACAATGAGCAGTTCTTC.

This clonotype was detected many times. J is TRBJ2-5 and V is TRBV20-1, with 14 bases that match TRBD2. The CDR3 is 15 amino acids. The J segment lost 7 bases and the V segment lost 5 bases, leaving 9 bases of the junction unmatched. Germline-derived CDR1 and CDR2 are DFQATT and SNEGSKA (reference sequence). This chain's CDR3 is CSADGTSGSTGTQYF. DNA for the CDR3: TGCAGTGCTGATGGGACTAGCGGGAGTACGGGGACCCAGTACTTC.

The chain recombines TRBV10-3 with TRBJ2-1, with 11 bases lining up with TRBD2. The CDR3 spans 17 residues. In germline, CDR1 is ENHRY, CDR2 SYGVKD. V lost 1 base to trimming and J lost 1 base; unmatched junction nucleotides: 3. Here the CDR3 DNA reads TGTGCCATCAGTGAGTTAATAGCGGGAGGGTCCTACAATGAGCAGTTCTTC. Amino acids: CAISELIAGGSYNEQFF.

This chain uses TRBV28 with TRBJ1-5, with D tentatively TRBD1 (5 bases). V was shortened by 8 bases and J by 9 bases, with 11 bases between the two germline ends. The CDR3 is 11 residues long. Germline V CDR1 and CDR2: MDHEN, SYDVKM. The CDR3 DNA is TGTGCCAGCTTGACCCAGGGGCCCCAGCATTTT. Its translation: CASLTQGPQHF.

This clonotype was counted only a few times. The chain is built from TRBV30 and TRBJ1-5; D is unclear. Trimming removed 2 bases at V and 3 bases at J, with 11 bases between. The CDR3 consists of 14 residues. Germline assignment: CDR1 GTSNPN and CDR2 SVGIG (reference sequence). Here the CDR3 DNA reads TGTGCCTGGAGTCTAGACCCGGTCAATCAGCCCCAGCATTTT. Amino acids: CAWSLDPVNQPQHF.

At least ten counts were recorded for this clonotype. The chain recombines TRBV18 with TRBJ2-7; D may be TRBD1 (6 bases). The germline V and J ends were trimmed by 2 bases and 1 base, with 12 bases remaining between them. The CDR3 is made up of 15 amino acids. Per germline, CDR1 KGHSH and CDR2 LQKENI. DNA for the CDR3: TGTGCCAGCTCACCATTGAATCAGGGGTCCTACGAGCAGTACTTC. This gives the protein CASSPLNQGSYEQYF.

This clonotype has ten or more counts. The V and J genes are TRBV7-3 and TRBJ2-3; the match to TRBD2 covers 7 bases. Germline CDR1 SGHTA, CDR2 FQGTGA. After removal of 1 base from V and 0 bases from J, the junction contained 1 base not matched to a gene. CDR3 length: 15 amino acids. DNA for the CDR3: TGTGCCAGCAGCTTAATTAGCGGGAGCACAGATACGCAGTATTTT. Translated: CASSLISGSTDTQYF. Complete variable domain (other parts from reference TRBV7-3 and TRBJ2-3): GAGVSQTPSNKVTEKGKYVELRCDPISGHTALYWYRQSLGQGPEFLIYFQGTGAADDSGLPNDRFFAVRPEGSVSTLKIQRTERGDSAVYLCASSLISGSTDTQYFGPGTRLTVL.

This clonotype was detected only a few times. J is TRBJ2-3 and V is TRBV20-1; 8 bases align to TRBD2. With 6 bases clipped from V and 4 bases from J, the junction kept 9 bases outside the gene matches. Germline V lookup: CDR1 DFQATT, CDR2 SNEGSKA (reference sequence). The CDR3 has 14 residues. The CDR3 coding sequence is TGCAGTGCAGGACTAGCAGAAGAGGCAGATACGCAGTATTTT. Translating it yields CSAGLAEEADTQYF.

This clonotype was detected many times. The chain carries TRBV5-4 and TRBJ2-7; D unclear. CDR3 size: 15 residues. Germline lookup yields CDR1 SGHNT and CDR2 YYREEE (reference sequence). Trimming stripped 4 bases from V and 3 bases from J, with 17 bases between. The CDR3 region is CASSPPGQPLYEQYF. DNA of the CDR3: TGTGCCAGCAGCCCTCCCGGGCAGCCCCTCTACGAGCAGTACTTC.

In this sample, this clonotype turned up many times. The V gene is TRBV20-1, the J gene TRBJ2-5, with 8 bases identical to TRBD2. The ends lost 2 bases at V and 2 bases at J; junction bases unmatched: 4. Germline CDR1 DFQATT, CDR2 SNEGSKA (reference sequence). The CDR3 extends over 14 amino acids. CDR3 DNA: TGCAGTGCTAGAAGCGGGAGCTATCAAGAGACCCAGTACTTC. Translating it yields CSARSGSYQETQYF.

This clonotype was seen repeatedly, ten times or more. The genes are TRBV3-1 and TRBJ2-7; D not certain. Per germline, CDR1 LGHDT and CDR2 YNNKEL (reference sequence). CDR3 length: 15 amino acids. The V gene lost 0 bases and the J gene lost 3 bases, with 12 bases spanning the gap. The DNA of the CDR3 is TGTGCCAGCAGCCAAGATAGGCTAGTTCTCTACGAGCAGTACTTC. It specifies CASSQDRLVLYEQYF.

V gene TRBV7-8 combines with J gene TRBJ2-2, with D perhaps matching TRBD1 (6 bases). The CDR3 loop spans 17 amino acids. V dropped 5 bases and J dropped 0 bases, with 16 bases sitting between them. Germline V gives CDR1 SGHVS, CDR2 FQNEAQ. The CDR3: CASSPRTENSNTGELFF. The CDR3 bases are TGTGCCAGCAGCCCCCGGACAGAGAATTCGAACACCGGGGAGCTGTTTTTT.

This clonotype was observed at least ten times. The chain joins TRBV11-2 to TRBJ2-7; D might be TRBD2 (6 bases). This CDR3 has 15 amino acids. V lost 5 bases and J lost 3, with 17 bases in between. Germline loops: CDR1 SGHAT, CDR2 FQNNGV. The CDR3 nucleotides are TGTGCCAGCAGCCCTGCTGCCGGGACTTACTACGAGCAGTACTTC. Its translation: CASSPAAGTYYEQYF.

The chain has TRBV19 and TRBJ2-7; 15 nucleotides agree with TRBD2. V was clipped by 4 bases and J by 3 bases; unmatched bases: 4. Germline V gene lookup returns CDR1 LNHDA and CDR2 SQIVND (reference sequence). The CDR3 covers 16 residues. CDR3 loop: CASSRGLAGGFYEQYF. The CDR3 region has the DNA TGTGCCAGTAGTAGGGGACTAGCGGGAGGATTCTACGAGCAGTACTTC.

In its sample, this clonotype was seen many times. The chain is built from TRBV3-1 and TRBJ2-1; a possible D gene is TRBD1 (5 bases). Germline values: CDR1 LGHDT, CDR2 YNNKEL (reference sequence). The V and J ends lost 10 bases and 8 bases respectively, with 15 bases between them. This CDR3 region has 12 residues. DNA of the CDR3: TGTGCCACCTCCGACAGCTTAGATGAGCAGTTCTTC. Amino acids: CATSDSLDEQFF.